The 16 T cell receptor beta chains in this list originate from one sample, sequenced in a study of blood T cells in healthy people across ages. The second PCR ran roughly 7 to 12 cycles with a sample-barcoded 5' primer and J-beta primers. MiXCR was run by TCRdb on the 5' RACE reads, yielding one entry per CDR3 protein. The table shows 650,000 to 800,000 distinct CDR3 sequences, with 40% to 50% occurring only once. Sequencing was performed on blood. The source is a man in his 60s in good health.

V and J are TRBV10-3 and TRBJ2-3; TRBD2 matches 10 bases. The CDR3 covers 17 residues. The ends lost 3 bases at V and 2 bases at J; junction bases unmatched: 8. Germline loops: CDR1 ENHRY, CDR2 SYGVKD. The CDR3 loop is CAISDPGTSDPTDTQYF. The CDR3 bases are TGTGCCATCAGTGATCCCGGGACTAGCGACCCCACAGATACGCAGTATTTT.

The chain combines TRBV7-9 with TRBJ1-4; TRBD1 matches at 8 bases. This CDR3 has 15 residues. Germline V lookup: CDR1 SEHNR, CDR2 FQNEAQ (reference sequence). V gave up 5 bases and J gave up 8 bases; unmatched junction bases: 10. This chain's CDR3 is CASSTGQEIREKLFF. The CDR3 DNA is TGTGCCAGCAGCACGGGACAGGAGATTCGAGAAAAACTGTTTTTT.

On this clonotype itself: One end of the junction does not line up with germline, which may come from a read error. The CDR3 loop reads CSVRRGGAGEKPFF. In nucleotides, the CDR3 is TGCAGCGTTCGAAGGGGAGGGGCGGGTGAAAAACCGTTTTTT. The J gene is TRBJ1-4, the V gene TRBV29-1; a possible D gene is TRBD1 (5 bases). Germline V CDR1 and CDR2: SQVTM, ANQGSEA. The CDR3 length is 14 residues.

The chain uses TRBV28 and TRBJ1-4; D is ambiguous. Trimming cost V 8 bases and J 3 bases, with 16 bases left between them. Germline values: CDR1 MDHEN, CDR2 SYDVKM. CDR3 length: 15 amino acids. Here the CDR3 reads CASRSRTAANEKLFF. The CDR3 bases are TGTGCCAGCCGGAGTCGGACCGCTGCTAATGAAAAACTGTTTTTT. Full variable domain (outside the CDR3, taken from reference TRBV28 and TRBJ1-4): DVKVTQSSRYLVKRTGEKVFLECVQDMDHENMFWYRQDPGLGLRLIYFSYDVKMKEKGDIPEGYSVSREKKERFSLILESASTNQTSMYLCASRSRTAANEKLFFGSGTQLSVL.

The table lists this clonotype with many counts. This chain links TRBV27 with TRBJ1-6, with TRBD1 matching over 7 bases. Germline CDR1 MNHEY, CDR2 SMNVEV (reference sequence). The CDR3 has 15 amino acids. The ends lost 4 bases at V and 6 bases at J; junction bases unmatched: 6. CDR3 in amino acids: CASSYDRAGNSPLHF. DNA for the CDR3: TGTGCCAGCAGTTACGACAGGGCCGGTAATTCACCCCTCCACTTT.

This clonotype was seen more than once but under ten times. The CDR3: CSAGAMRNTEAFF. The CDR3 DNA is TGCAGTGCTGGCGCCATGCGGAACACTGAAGCTTTCTTT. The chain links TRBV20-1 to TRBJ1-1; D not resolved. V lost 5 bases to trimming and J lost 1 base, with 11 bases between them. This CDR3 comprises 13 residues. Germline CDR1 reads DFQATT; CDR2 reads SNEGSKA (reference sequence).

CDR3: CASSQASTGYNEQFF. In nucleotides, the CDR3 is TGTGCCAGCAGCCAAGCTTCGACAGGGTACAATGAGCAGTTCTTC. V gene TRBV14 combines with J gene TRBJ2-1; 7 positions agree with TRBD1. Unmatched junction bases numbered 4, after V lost 1 base and J lost 4 bases. Germline V gene data show CDR1 as SGHDN and CDR2 as FVKESK. CDR3 size: 15 residues.

J is TRBJ1-5 and V is TRBV6-2 or TRBV6-3; D is ambiguous. V was pared by 5 bases and J by 3 bases, with 5 bases between. Germline V CDR1 and CDR2: MNHEY, SVGEGT. The CDR3 totals 12 residues. The CDR3 here is CASSAFNQPQHF. The DNA of the CDR3 is TGTGCCAGCAGTGCCTTCAATCAGCCCCAGCATTTT.

This clonotype has just a few counts. The rearrangement joins TRBV2 to TRBJ2-1; 7 nucleotides line up with TRBD2. Germline CDR1 is SNHLY and CDR2 is FYNNEI. Trimming removed 6 bases from V and 4 bases from J; junction bases left unmatched: 9. The CDR3 length is 15 residues. The CDR3 bases are TGTGCCAGCAGCGGTACTAGCGCACGGTACAATGAGCAGTTCTTC. Protein: CASSGTSARYNEQFF.

This sequence joins TRBV6-5 and TRBJ2-1; no clear D. In germline, CDR1 is MNHEY, CDR2 SVGAGI. Trimming cost V 6 bases and J 10 bases, with 22 bases left between them. The CDR3 is 15 residues long. CDR3 sequence: CASRPPAMIGDEQFF. In DNA, the CDR3 is TGTGCCAGCAGGCCACCCGCTATGATAGGTGACGAGCAGTTCTTC.

Turning to this clonotype: Its ends do not fully match the called genes, so a read error is possible. This sequence joins TRBV9 and TRBJ1-1, with D possibly matching TRBD1 (5 bases). CDR3 size: 17 residues. The germline gives CDR1 SGDLS, CDR2 YYNGEE. CDR3 sequence reads: CACSLAPWGRQGTEAFF. Here the CDR3 DNA reads TGTGCCTGCAGCCTAGCTCCATGGGGGAGGCAGGGCACTGAAGCTTTCTTT.

The chain recombines TRBV6-2 or TRBV6-3 with TRBJ2-1, with 13 bases that match TRBD2. Trimming cost V 6 bases and J 7 bases; bases outside gene matches: 6. Per the germline V gene, CDR1 is MNHEY and CDR2 is SVGEGT. The CDR3 sequence is 15 residues long. The DNA of the CDR3 is TGTGCCAGCAGAAAACTAGCGGGGGGGCGTAATGAGCAGTTCTTC. Protein product: CASRKLAGGRNEQFF.

This clonotype was counted only a few times. This sequence joins TRBV18 and TRBJ2-1; TRBD1 is a possible D gene (5 bases). The V gene's germline CDR1 is KGHSH and CDR2 LQKENI. The CDR3 runs to 14 residues. Trimming took off 2 bases at V and 2 bases at J, with 7 bases between the two ends. The CDR3 DNA reads TGTGCCAGCTCACCAAGACAGACCTACAATGAGCAGTTCTTC. Its translation: CASSPRQTYNEQFF. Complete variable domain (other parts from reference TRBV18 and TRBJ2-1): NAGVMQNPRHLVRRRGQEARLRCSPMKGHSHVYWYRQLPEEGLKFMVYLQKENIIDESGMPKERFSAEFPKEGPSILRIQQVVRGDSAAYFCASSPRQTYNEQFFGPGTRLTVL.

The chain joins TRBV6-2 or TRBV6-3 to TRBJ2-7; D is perhaps TRBD2 (6 bases). With the DNA end fitting TRBJ2-5 better, the J assignment may be wrong. Germline V gene sequence: CDR1 MNHEY, CDR2 SVGEGT. The CDR3 contains 14 residues. The CDR3 is CASSRGLGLETQYF. The CDR3 DNA is TGTGCCAGCAGTAGGGGACTCGGACTCGAGACCCAGTACTTC.

The V gene is TRBV7-8, the J gene TRBJ2-3; D gene ambiguous. This CDR3 has 12 amino acids. The V gene lost 5 bases and the J gene lost 5 bases, with 8 bases spanning the gap. The germline V gene encodes CDR1 SGHVS and CDR2 FQNEAQ. The CDR3 DNA is TGTGCCAGCAGCCAGAGAATAGATACGCAGTATTTT. Translating it yields CASSQRIDTQYF.

This clonotype was seen only a few times. This sequence joins TRBV7-2 and TRBJ2-1; the D gene is possibly TRBD2 (7 bases). Trimming cost V 3 bases and J 6 bases, with 15 bases left between them. Germline V gives CDR1 SGHTA, CDR2 FQGNSA. The CDR3 covers 15 residues. The CDR3 protein is CASSLRGGRGNEQFF. CDR3 sequence (DNA): TGTGCCAGCAGCTTGAGGGGGGGCCGGGGCAATGAGCAGTTCTTC.